Below, 21 T cell receptor beta chains from the same sample are listed, as sequenced in a study of tumor-infiltrating lymphocytes in primary liver carcinoma. Scientists recovered RNA and DNA together from about 21-30 mg of unsorted bulk tissue. Total RNA (around 0.45 ug) served as template for TCR beta cDNA synthesis primed by a constant-region primer. Slightly modified ARM-PCR, run as three nested multiplex PCR rounds, produced the TCR beta libraries. The first two PCR rounds used TRBV1-TRBV30 forward primers with a C-beta reverse primer, around 10 cycles each. TCRdb reprocessed the multiplex PCR reads via MiXCR and lists one record per CDR3 protein. The table has approximately 60,000 distinct CDR3 sequences, about three quarters seen once. Sequencing used liver tumor tissue from sampling region 2. Subset defined: tumor region T2, inferior pole. Receptors originate from a man aged 40-55 years with primary liver carcinoma and hepatitis B virus infection.

This clonotype was recorded a few times. As the CDR3 is not closed by the conserved phenylalanine or tryptophan, this likely results from a read error. The genes are TRBV11-2 and TRBJ2-2, with D possibly TRBD2 on 5 matching bases. CDR3 length: 15 residues. Germline V gives CDR1 SGHAT, CDR2 FQNNGV. The CDR3 DNA sequence: TGTGCCAGCAGCTTTACGGGATCGAACACCGGTGAGCTGTTTTCT. Residues: CASSFTGSNTGELFS.

This clonotype has just a few counts. A much larger clone differs by one base, so this may be a read error. The chain uses TRBV7-9 and TRBJ1-1; D uncertain. The CDR3 extends over 15 amino acids. The germline V gene has CDR1 SEHNR and CDR2 FQNEAQ (reference sequence). V lost 7 bases, J lost 4 bases, and 19 bases lay in between. In nucleotides, the CDR3 is TGTGCCAGCATCGCGTGGGTTTGGAGGGTCACTGAAGCTTTCTTT. It is translated as CASIAWVWRVTEAFF.

Comment on this clonotype: One end of the junction fails to match germline, which may point to a read error. The chain is built from TRBV14 and TRBJ2-1; D call uncertain. Per germline, CDR1 SGHDN and CDR2 FVKESK. This CDR3 has 14 residues. The CDR3 loop reads CASNQDWVYNEQFF. In DNA form, the CDR3 reads TGTGCCAGCAACCAAGATTGGGTGTACAATGAGCAGTTCTTC.

The chain combines TRBV3-1 with TRBJ2-7; 12 nucleotides align to TRBD1. This CDR3 has 15 amino acids. Per the germline V gene, CDR1 is LGHDT and CDR2 is YNNKEL (reference sequence). V trimming: 4 bases; J trimming: 6 bases; junction bases outside the gene matches: 7. The CDR3 region has the DNA TGTGCCAGCAGCCCGGGACAGGGGGCGACCCTCGAGCAGTACTTC. Protein: CASSPGQGATLEQYF.

In regard to this clonotype: The junction does not match germline at one end; this may be a read error. The chain carries TRBV11-2 and TRBJ2-7; D unresolved. CDR1 is SGHAT, CDR2 FQNNGV, per germline. The CDR3 extends over 15 amino acids. CDR3 loop: CASSLKSGISGEQHF. Written as DNA, the CDR3 is TGTGCCAGCAGCTTAAAGTCTGGGATCTCTGGCGAGCAGCACTTC.

The chain employs TRBV6-2 or TRBV6-3 and TRBJ2-7; D gene uncertain. Trimming took 2 bases from V and 2 from J, leaving 7 bases between them. Per germline, CDR1 MNHEY and CDR2 SVGEGT. This CDR3 has 13 amino acids. Here the CDR3 reads CASSYETPYEQYF. Here the CDR3 DNA reads TGTGCCAGCAGTTACGAGACGCCCTACGAGCAGTACTTC.

With regard to this clonotype: Mismatch with germline at one junction end may stem from a read error. The rearrangement joins TRBV24-1 to TRBJ2-1; D is perhaps TRBD2 (5 bases). The CDR3 contains 15 residues. CDR1 and CDR2 (germline): KGHDR, SFDVKD. The CDR3 DNA sequence: TGTGACACCAGTGATTTCTCGGGGAATCACAATGAGCAGTTCTTC. It translates to CDTSDFSGNHNEQFF.

The chain recombines TRBV28 with TRBJ2-7; D call uncertain. V was shortened by 8 bases and J by 3 bases, with 17 bases between the two germline ends. Germline-derived CDR1 and CDR2 are MDHEN and SYDVKM. The CDR3 length is 14 residues. The CDR3 reads CASSAAPRFYEQYF. The CDR3 DNA reads as TGTGCCAGCTCGGCGGCCCCCCGATTCTACGAGCAGTACTTC.

Of note for this clonotype: This is likely a read error, given that the CDR3 carries no conserved phenylalanine or tryptophan at its end. The chain carries TRBV4-2 and TRBJ2-3; TRBD2 matches at 10 bases. Unmatched junction bases numbered 10, after V lost 1 base and J lost 3 bases. The CDR3 length is 18 residues. In germline, CDR1 is LGHNA, CDR2 YNFKEQ. The DNA of the CDR3 is TGTGCCAGCAGCCAAGCAGCGCTTCTAGCGGGAGCGACAGATACGCAGTATTTA. Amino acids: CASSQAALLAGATDTQYL.

Concerning this clonotype itself: A junction end diverges from the germline sequence, so it may reflect a read error. The J gene is TRBJ2-1, the V gene TRBV24-1, with D perhaps matching TRBD1 (5 bases). Per germline, CDR1 KGHDR and CDR2 SFDVKD. The CDR3 contains 14 residues. This CDR3 is CATSDLSGNNEQFF. The CDR3 nucleotides read TGTGCAACCAGTGATTTGTCAGGGAACAATGAGCAGTTCTTC.

The chain carries TRBV11-1 and TRBJ2-1; possibly TRBD2 for D (6 bases). This CDR3 is 19 amino acids long. Germline loops: CDR1 SGHAT, CDR2 FQDESV (reference sequence). V lost 5 bases and J 7 bases, leaving 30 bases between the germline ends. The CDR3: CASSTGGTVKSPNWNEQFF. Here the CDR3 DNA reads TGTGCCAGCAGCACGGGCGGGACTGTCAAATCTCCTAACTGGAATGAGCAGTTCTTC.

This clonotype appeared many times. The rearrangement uses TRBV6-2 or TRBV6-3 and TRBJ2-7, with 12 bases aligning to TRBD2. The V and J ends lost 5 bases and 4 bases, in that order; junction bases with no gene match: 3. CDR1 and CDR2 (germline): MNHEY, SVGEGT. CDR3 length: 14 residues. In DNA, the CDR3 is TGTGCCAGCAGTCGACTAGCGGGAGTGTACGAGCAGTACTTC. It is translated as CASSRLAGVYEQYF.

This clonotype came up a few times. This chain links TRBV28 with TRBJ1-4, with 8 bases fitting TRBD1. V gave up 5 bases and J gave up 8 bases; unmatched junction bases: 10. The CDR3 extends over 15 amino acids. CDR1 is MDHEN, CDR2 SYDVKM, per germline. The CDR3 reads CASSTTGGIYEKLFF. The CDR3 coding sequence is TGTGCCAGCAGTACAACAGGGGGGATCTACGAAAAACTGTTTTTT.

This clonotype was detected a few times. J is TRBJ1-2 and V is TRBV20-1, with a weak D call TRBD1 (5 bases). V dropped 3 bases and J dropped 4 bases, with 9 bases sitting between them. From germline, CDR1 is DFQATT and CDR2 SNEGSKA (reference sequence). The CDR3 consists of 12 residues. The CDR3 nucleotides read TGCAGTGCTAGGGAGGGGACCTATGGCTACACCTTC. It translates to CSAREGTYGYTF.

About this clonotype: Lacking the conserved final phenylalanine or tryptophan, this CDR3 likely reflects a read error. No DNA is shown, since the ends of the CDR3 on it are uncertain; the CDR3 is the one TCRdb lists. This sequence joins TRBV6-1 and TRBJ2-1; TRBD1, the D gene given by the table, was not confirmed from the DNA. The CDR3 is 14 amino acids in total, end residues counted. Germline lookup yields CDR1 MNHNS and CDR2 SASEGT. CDR3: CASRDRASYNEHFY.

The gene calls are TRBV11-2 and TRBJ2-2; D is possibly TRBD2 (6 bases). CDR1 and CDR2 from the germline V gene are SGHAT and FQNNGV. The CDR3 is 17 amino acids. The CDR3 spells CTCSLALGGVNTGELFF. For the CDR3, the DNA is TGTACATGCAGCTTAGCATTAGGAGGGGTGAACACCGGGGAGCTGTTTTTT.

This clonotype was found a few times. The junction differs from germline at one of its ends, possibly a read error. The chain uses TRBV6-1 and TRBJ2-2, with unresolved D. Germline lookup yields CDR1 MNHNS and CDR2 SASEGT. This CDR3 region has 13 residues. The DNA for the CDR3 is TGTGCCAGCAGTCGGGTTTTCACCTGGGAGCTGTTTTTT. It translates to CASSRVFTWELFF.

For this clonotype: Possible read error: a much larger clone is one base away. The chain employs TRBV5-6 and TRBJ2-7, with D possibly matching TRBD2 (6 bases). V was cut by 0 bases and J by 7 bases, with 11 bases left in between. This CDR3 comprises 13 residues. Germline V lookup: CDR1 SGHDT, CDR2 YYEEEE. The CDR3 nucleotides read TGTGCCAGCAGCTTGGCCGACGGAGGGGAGCAGTACTTC. Amino acids: CASSLADGGEQYF.

A remark on this clonotype: A much larger clone lies one base from this, so it may be a read error. The chain has TRBV5-1 and TRBJ2-2; 7 bases agree with TRBD2. Germline V gene lookup returns CDR1 SGHRS and CDR2 YFSETQ. The CDR3 extends over 16 amino acids. In DNA form, the CDR3 reads TGCGTCAGCAGCTTCCGCACTAGCGAGAACACCGGGGAGCTGTTTTTT. Its protein product is CVSSFRTSENTGELFF.

Details on this clonotype: An end of the junction differs from the germline gene, which may be a read error. The rearrangement uses TRBV12-3 or TRBV12-4 and TRBJ2-2, with a weak D call TRBD2 (5 bases). CDR3 length: 12 residues. The CDR3 reads CAGSPSDGELIF. The CDR3 nucleotides are TGTGCCGGCAGCCCCTCTGACGGGGAGCTGATTTTT.

This clonotype has only one observation. The junction does not match germline at one end; this may be a read error. This rearrangement joins TRBV6-6 to TRBJ1-2; unclear D gene. Germline CDR1 MNHNY, CDR2 SVGAGI (reference sequence). This CDR3 contains 14 residues. The CDR3 loop reads CVSTAGPRNYGYTF. Here the CDR3 DNA reads TGTGTCAGCACCGCGGGTCCCAGGAACTATGGCTACACCTTC.